The next 27 T cell receptor beta chains were all read from a single sample in a study of blood T cell repertoires in COVID-19 (dated by TCRdb to about 2020). Libraries were constructed by the immunoSEQ multiplex PCR assay. TCRdb took this table from immuneACCESS and kept in-frame rearrangements with V and J called. Such tables lack part of the clones; where checked against another copy, unresolved V genes explain under half of the gap, and the rest is unexplained. The sample yields just under 45,000 clones; around nine tenths were counted once. Jointly, the top ten make up around 3.7% of the sample. Input material: peripheral blood. The origin of the receptors is a man in his forties with COVID-19, enrolled during active disease.

This chain joins TRBV19 and TRBJ2-7, with D possibly TRBD2 on 5 matching bases. Trimming removed 3 bases from V and 6 bases from J, with 21 bases in between. The CDR3 is 16 residues long. Germline lookup yields CDR1 LNHDA and CDR2 SQIVND (reference sequence). The CDR3 spells CASSMDLPGYDSEQYF. The CDR3 DNA follows: TGTGCCAGTAGTATGGATCTACCGGGGTATGACTCCGAGCAGTACTTC.

The chain recombines TRBV13 with TRBJ2-7; a possible D gene is TRBD1 (5 bases). Germline lookup yields CDR1 PRHDT and CDR2 FYEKMQ (reference sequence). CDR3 length: 15 amino acids. V gave up 0 bases and J gave up 5 bases, with 14 bases separating them. The chain's CDR3 is CASSLGGQGPHEQYF. CDR3 DNA: TGTGCCAGCAGCTTAGGCGGCCAGGGTCCGCACGAGCAGTACTTC.

The rearrangement joins TRBV28 to TRBJ2-1, with D possibly TRBD2 on 6 matching bases. V lost 10 bases, J lost 6 bases, and 19 bases lay in between. Germline assignment: CDR1 MDHEN and CDR2 SYDVKM. The CDR3 loop spans 14 amino acids. The CDR3, as DNA: TGTGCCACCCTAGCACCCGGACTAATCAATGAGCAGTTCTTC. Its protein product is CATLAPGLINEQFF.

V gene TRBV5-6 combines with J gene TRBJ2-5, with 7 bases identical to TRBD1. V shed 4 bases and J 5 bases; nucleotides not matched to a gene: 5. This CDR3 region has 13 residues. Per germline, CDR1 SGHDT and CDR2 YYEEEE. CDR3 sequence: CASSPTGYETQYF. DNA for the CDR3: TGTGCCAGCAGCCCGACAGGGTATGAGACCCAGTACTTC.

The chain is built from TRBV4-2 and TRBJ2-3; D possibly corresponds to TRBD2 (5 bases). Trimming removed 0 bases at V and 0 bases at J, with 16 bases between. The germline V gene encodes CDR1 LGHNA and CDR2 YNFKEQ. The CDR3 loop spans 18 amino acids. DNA for the CDR3: TGTGCCAGCAGCCAAGAAGCAAGCGGACCCTCTAGCACAGATACGCAGTATTTT. Amino acids: CASSQEASGPSSTDTQYF.

The rearrangement uses TRBV7-8 and TRBJ2-7; 8 bases are a match to TRBD2. CDR1 is SGHVS, CDR2 FQNEAQ, per germline. J was trimmed by 3 bases and V by 3 bases; bases with no gene match: 4. The CDR3 totals 14 residues. As DNA, the CDR3 is TGTGCCAGCAGCTTGCGGCGGGGGGACTACGAGCAGTACTTC. It yields the protein CASSLRRGDYEQYF.

J is TRBJ2-1 and V is TRBV5-1, with a tentative D call TRBD2 (6 bases). V dropped 8 bases and J dropped 4 bases, with 19 bases sitting between them. The CDR3 runs to 15 residues. Germline loops: CDR1 SGHRS, CDR2 YFSETQ. The DNA of the CDR3 is TGCGCCAGGAATGTAGACCCGGGGGAGTACAATGAGCAGTTCTTC. Translating it yields CARNVDPGEYNEQFF.

The table lists this clone with a few counts. The J gene is TRBJ2-5, the V gene TRBV7-2, with 10 positions matching TRBD1. J lost 2 bases, V lost 2 bases, and 2 bases had no gene match. Germline V gives CDR1 SGHTA, CDR2 FQGNSA. The CDR3 extends over 15 amino acids. The CDR3 here is CASSLWTGGQETQYF. CDR3 bases: TGTGCCAGCAGCTTATGGACAGGGGGACAAGAGACCCAGTACTTC.

The rearrangement uses TRBV5-4 and TRBJ2-3; D not resolved. CDR1 is SGHNT and CDR2 is YYREEE in the germline V gene (reference sequence). V was pared by 2 bases and J by 6 bases, with 7 bases between. The CDR3 totals 12 residues. DNA of the CDR3: TGTGCCAGCAGCTTAGACTGGGATACGCAGTATTTT. Translation gives CASSLDWDTQYF.

The rearrangement uses TRBV11-2 and TRBJ2-7; the D gene is possibly TRBD2 (6 bases). The germline V gene has CDR1 SGHAT and CDR2 FQNNGV. Trimming took off 1 base at V and 3 bases at J, with 13 bases between the two ends. The CDR3 runs 15 residues. CDR3 residues: CASSLGRGDIYEQYF. CDR3 bases: TGTGCCAGCAGCTTAGGGAGGGGTGACATCTACGAGCAGTACTTC.

This chain connects TRBV27 to TRBJ2-1; weak D call: TRBD2 (6 bases). CDR3 length: 15 residues. V was shortened by 6 bases and J by 8 bases, with 20 bases between the two germline ends. Germline loops: CDR1 MNHEY, CDR2 SMNVEV (reference sequence). This CDR3 reads CASRIRGLQADEQFF. The CDR3 DNA follows: TGTGCCAGCAGGATCCGGGGACTCCAGGCGGATGAGCAGTTCTTC.

The V call is TRBV20-1, the J call TRBJ2-1, with TRBD1 identical over 7 bases. CDR3 length: 11 amino acids. V gave up 4 bases and J gave up 12 bases; unmatched junction bases: 6. Germline CDR1 DFQATT, CDR2 SNEGSKA (reference sequence). The DNA of the CDR3 is TGCAGTGCTACCACAGGGGTTTGGCAGTTCTTC. It is translated as CSATTGVWQFF.

This chain uses TRBV20-1 with TRBJ2-7, with D possibly TRBD2 on 5 matching bases. Deletions cut 2 bases from V and 6 bases from J, with 8 bases between. The germline CDR1 and CDR2 sequences are DFQATT and SNEGSKA (reference sequence). CDR3 length equals 11 residues. The CDR3 sequence is CSARSGVEQYF. In DNA, the CDR3 is TGCAGTGCTAGATCCGGGGTCGAGCAGTACTTC.

The V gene is TRBV21-1, the J gene TRBJ1-3. TRBV21-1 is a pseudogene locus. This CDR3 comprises 14 residues. DNA of the CDR3: TGTGCCATCGCCGGGGGTCACTCTGGAAACACCATATATTTT. Translation: CAIAGGHSGNTIYF.

CDR3 coding DNA: TGTGCCAGTAGTGAACGGGACAGGGGGCCGGTTGGCTACACCTTC. Protein sequence: CASSERDRGPVGYTF. The chain has TRBV19 and TRBJ1-2; 12 bases are a match to TRBD1. The germline gives CDR1 LNHDA, CDR2 SQIVND (reference sequence). This CDR3 is 15 amino acids long. V shed 5 bases and J 7 bases; nucleotides not matched to a gene: 8.

The V and J genes are TRBV30 and TRBJ2-7; D is possibly TRBD1 (6 bases). Germline assignment: CDR1 GTSNPN and CDR2 SVGIG (reference sequence). The CDR3 contains 14 residues. Trimming left V 4 bases short and J 0 bases short, with 13 bases between. The CDR3 nucleotides are TGTGCCTGGACCCAAGGGGGTCCCTCCTACGAGCAGTACTTC. This gives the protein CAWTQGGPSYEQYF.

This clone was counted between two and nine times. The chain recombines TRBV6-4 with TRBJ2-3, with TRBD2 matching 11 bases. With V trimmed by 2 bases and J by 0 bases, 1 base remained unmatched. This CDR3 spans 16 amino acids. The V gene's germline CDR1 is MRHNA and CDR2 SNTAGT. CDR3 region: CASSDLAGGSTDTQYF. In DNA form, the CDR3 reads TGTGCCAGCAGTGACCTAGCGGGAGGAAGCACAGATACGCAGTATTTT.

By share, this clone ranks as medium-sized. V gene TRBV2 combines with J gene TRBJ1-5; 9 bases line up with TRBD1. J gave up 7 bases and V 6 bases, and 10 bases lay outside the gene matches. In germline, CDR1 is SNHLY, CDR2 FYNNEI. The CDR3 sequence is 15 residues long. The chain's CDR3 is CASSKLQGAGQPQHF. The CDR3 coding sequence is TGTGCCAGCAGCAAACTACAGGGGGCCGGGCAGCCCCAGCATTTT. The full variable domain, with the rest looked up from reference TRBV2 and TRBJ1-5, is EPEVTQTPSHQVTQMGQEVILRCVPISNHLYFYWYRQILGQKVEFLVSFYNNEISEKSEIFDDQFSVERPDGSNFTLKIRSTKLEDSAMYFCASSKLQGAGQPQHFGDGTRLSIL.

For the CDR3, the DNA is TGTGCCAGCAGCACCTTAACTAGCGGCCGGTTCCGGTTTAACTACGAGCAGTACTTC. Its protein product is CASSTLTSGRFRFNYEQYF. This sequence joins TRBV21-1 and TRBJ2-7; the table's D call, TRBD2, has no DNA check behind it. TRBV21-1 counts as a pseudogene. There are 19 residues in the CDR3.

This clone was observed a few times. This chain uses TRBV6-5 with TRBJ1-5, with D possibly matching TRBD1 (6 bases). This CDR3 comprises 13 residues. The germline V gene encodes CDR1 MNHEY and CDR2 SVGAGI. Trimming stripped 6 bases from V and 7 bases from J, with 13 bases between. The CDR3 loop is CASRGRGEQPQHF. In DNA, the CDR3 is TGTGCCAGCAGGGGCAGGGGAGAGCAGCCCCAGCATTTT.

This chain joins TRBV21-1 and TRBJ2-7; the D segment call TRBD2 is taken from the table without a DNA check. TRBV21-1 is designated a pseudogene. The CDR3 contains 16 residues. CDR3 protein: CASSKAAGSGSYEQYF. The CDR3 DNA sequence: TGTGCCAGCAGCAAAGCGGCTGGTAGCGGATCCTACGAGCAGTACTTC.

The chain links TRBV12-3 or TRBV12-4 to TRBJ2-1; no clear D. This CDR3 has 13 amino acids. The V and J ends lost 2 bases and 8 bases respectively, with 10 bases between them. CDR3 nucleotide sequence: TGTGCCAGCAGTTTAATGGCCCGCTATGAGCAGTTCTTC. This gives the protein CASSLMARYEQFF.

The rearrangement uses TRBV2 and TRBJ1-2; D might be TRBD1 (6 bases). V was trimmed by 9 bases and J by 6 bases, leaving 20 bases between them. The CDR3 consists of 14 residues. The V gene's germline CDR1 is SNHLY and CDR2 FYNNEI. Here the CDR3 DNA reads TGTGCCAGTAGACTTGGCGGGGGGCTAAATGGCTACACCTTC. As protein: CASRLGGGLNGYTF.

The chain links TRBV19 to TRBJ2-1; TRBD2 might be the D (5 bases). Germline loops: CDR1 LNHDA, CDR2 SQIVND (reference sequence). There are 13 residues in the CDR3. V was trimmed by 8 bases and J by 4 bases, leaving 12 bases between them. The DNA for the CDR3 is TGTGCCAGTGGCAACCGGGGTTACAATGAGCAGTTCTTC. Its protein product is CASGNRGYNEQFF. Drawing the rest from reference TRBV19 and TRBJ2-1, the complete variable domain is DGGITQSPKYLFRKEGQNVTLSCEQNLNHDAMYWYRQDPGQGLRLIYYSQIVNDFQKGDIAEGYSVSREKKESFPLTVTSAQKNPTAFYLCASGNRGYNEQFFGPGTRLTVL.

V usage is TRBV5-3 and J usage is TRBJ1-6; tentatively, D is TRBD1 (5 bases). TRBV5-3 falls under the ORF class, with uncertain function. The germline V and J ends were trimmed by 1 base and 0 bases, with 17 bases remaining between them. The length of the CDR3 is 19 residues. DNA for the CDR3: TGTGCCAGAAGCTTGATTAACAGGATGCCCTTCTCCTATAATTCACCCCTCCACTTT. Encoded protein: CARSLINRMPFSYNSPLHF.

This clone was picked up one time. Written as DNA, the CDR3 is TGTGCCAGTAGACGACCGGGACAGCCAACTAATGAAAAACTGTTTTTT. It translates to CASRRPGQPTNEKLFF. The chain carries TRBV19 and TRBJ1-4; 7 nucleotides line up with TRBD1. With V trimmed by 6 bases and J by 0 bases, 7 bases remained unmatched. The CDR3 totals 16 residues. Germline V gene sequence: CDR1 LNHDA, CDR2 SQIVND (reference sequence). Drawing the rest from reference TRBV19 and TRBJ1-4, the complete variable domain is DGGITQSPKYLFRKEGQNVTLSCEQNLNHDAMYWYRQDPGQGLRLIYYSQIVNDFQKGDIAEGYSVSREKKESFPLTVTSAQKNPTAFYLCASRRPGQPTNEKLFFGSGTQLSVL.

The chain uses TRBV11-2 and TRBJ2-1, with 9 nucleotides matching TRBD2. This CDR3 spans 11 amino acids. V was pared by 8 bases and J by 14 bases, with 7 bases of the junction left unmatched. CDR1 SGHAT and CDR2 FQNNGV come from the germline V gene. CDR3 nucleotide sequence: TGTGCCAGCCGAGGAGCGGGGGGAGAGTTCTTC. It yields the protein CASRGAGGEFF.